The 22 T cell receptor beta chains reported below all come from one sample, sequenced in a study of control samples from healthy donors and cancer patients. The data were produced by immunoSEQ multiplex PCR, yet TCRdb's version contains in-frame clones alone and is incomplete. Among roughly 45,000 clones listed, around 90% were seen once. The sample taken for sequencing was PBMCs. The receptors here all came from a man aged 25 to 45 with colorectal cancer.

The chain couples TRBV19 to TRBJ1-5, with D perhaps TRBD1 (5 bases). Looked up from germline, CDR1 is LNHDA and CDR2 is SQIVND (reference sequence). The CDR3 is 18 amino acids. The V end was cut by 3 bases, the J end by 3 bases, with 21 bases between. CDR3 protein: CASSIRGQGGGTNQPQHF. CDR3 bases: TGTGCCAGTAGTATTCGTGGGCAGGGCGGTGGGACCAATCAGCCCCAGCATTTT.

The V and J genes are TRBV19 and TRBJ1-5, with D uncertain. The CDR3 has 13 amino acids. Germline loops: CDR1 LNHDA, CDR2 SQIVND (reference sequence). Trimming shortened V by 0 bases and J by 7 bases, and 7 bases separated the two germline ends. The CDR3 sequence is CASSIEGSQPQHF. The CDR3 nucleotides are TGTGCCAGTAGTATAGAGGGGTCACAGCCCCAGCATTTT.

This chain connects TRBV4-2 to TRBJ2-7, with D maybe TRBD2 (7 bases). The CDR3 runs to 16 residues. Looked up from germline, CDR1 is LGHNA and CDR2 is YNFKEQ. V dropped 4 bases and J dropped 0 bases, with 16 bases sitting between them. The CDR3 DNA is TGTGCCAGCAGCCCGTTGGGGAGGGACAACTCCTACGAGCAGTACTTC. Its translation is CASSPLGRDNSYEQYF.

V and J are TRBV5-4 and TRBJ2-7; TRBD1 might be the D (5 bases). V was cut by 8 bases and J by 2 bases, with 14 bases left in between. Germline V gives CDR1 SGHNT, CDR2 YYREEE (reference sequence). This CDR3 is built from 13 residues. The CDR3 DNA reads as TGTGCCAGACCTCTAATCAGGGCCTACGAGCAGTACTTC. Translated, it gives CARPLIRAYEQYF.

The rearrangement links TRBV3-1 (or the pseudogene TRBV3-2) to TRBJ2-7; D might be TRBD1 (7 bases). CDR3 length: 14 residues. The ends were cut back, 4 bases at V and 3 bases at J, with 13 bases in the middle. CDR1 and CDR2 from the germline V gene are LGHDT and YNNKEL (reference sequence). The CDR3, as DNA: TGTGCCAGCAGCCGACAGGGAGGCGACTACGAGCAGTACTTC. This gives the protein CASSRQGGDYEQYF.

CDR3 loop: CASSYPEGIQYF. CDR3 coding DNA: TGTGCCAGCAGTTACCCGGAGGGGATTCAGTACTTC. V and J are TRBV6-5 and TRBJ2-4; TRBD2 is a possible D gene (6 bases). Per germline, CDR1 MNHEY and CDR2 SVGAGI. This CDR3 spans 12 amino acids. The V end was cut by 2 bases, the J end by 10 bases, with 9 bases between.

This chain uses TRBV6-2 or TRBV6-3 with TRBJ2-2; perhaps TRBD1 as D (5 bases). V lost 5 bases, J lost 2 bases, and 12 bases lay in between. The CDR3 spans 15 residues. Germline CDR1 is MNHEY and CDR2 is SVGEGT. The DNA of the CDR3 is TGTGCCAGCAGTCGAGGACATTATAACACCGGGGAGCTGTTTTTT. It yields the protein CASSRGHYNTGELFF.

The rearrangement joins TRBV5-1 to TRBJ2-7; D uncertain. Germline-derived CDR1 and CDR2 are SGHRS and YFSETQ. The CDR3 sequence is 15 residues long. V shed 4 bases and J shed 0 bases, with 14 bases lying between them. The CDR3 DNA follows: TGCGCCAGCAGCCCCGACACTCCGAGCTCCTACGAGCAGTACTTC. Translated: CASSPDTPSSYEQYF. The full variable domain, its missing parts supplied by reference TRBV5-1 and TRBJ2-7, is KAGVTQTPRYLIKTRGQQVTLSCSPISGHRSVSWYQQTPGQGLQFLFEYFSETQRNKGNFPGRFSGRQFSNSRSEMNVSTLELGDSALYLCASSPDTPSSYEQYFGPGTRLTVT.

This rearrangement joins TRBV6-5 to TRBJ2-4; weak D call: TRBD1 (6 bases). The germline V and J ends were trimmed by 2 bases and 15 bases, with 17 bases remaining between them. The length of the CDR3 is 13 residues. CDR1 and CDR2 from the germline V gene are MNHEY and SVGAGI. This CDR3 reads CASSYRDIEVRYF. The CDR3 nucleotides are TGTGCCAGCAGTTACCGGGACATCGAGGTTCGGTACTTC.

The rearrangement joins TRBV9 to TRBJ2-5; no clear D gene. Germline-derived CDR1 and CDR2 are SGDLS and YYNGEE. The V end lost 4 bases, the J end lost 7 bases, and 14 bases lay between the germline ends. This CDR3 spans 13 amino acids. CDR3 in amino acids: CASSPRTLGTQYF. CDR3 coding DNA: TGTGCCAGCAGCCCAAGGACGCTCGGGACCCAGTACTTC. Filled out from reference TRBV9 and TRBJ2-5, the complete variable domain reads DSGVTQTPKHLITATGQRVTLRCSPRSGDLSVYWYQQSLDQGLQFLIQYYNGEERAKGNILERFSAQQFPDLHSELNLSSLELGDSALYFCASSPRTLGTQYFGPGTRLLVL.

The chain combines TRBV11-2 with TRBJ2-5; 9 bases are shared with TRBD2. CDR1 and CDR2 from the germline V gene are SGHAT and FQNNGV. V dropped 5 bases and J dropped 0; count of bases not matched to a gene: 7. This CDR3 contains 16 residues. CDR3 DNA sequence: TGTGCCAGCAGCATGGGGCTAGCGGGGTACCAAGAGACCCAGTACTTC. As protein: CASSMGLAGYQETQYF. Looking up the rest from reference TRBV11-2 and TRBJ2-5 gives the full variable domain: EAGVAQSPRYKIIEKRQSVAFWCNPISGHATLYWYQQILGQGPKLLIQFQNNGVVDDSQLPKDRFSAERLKGVDSTLKIQPAKLEDSAVYLCASSMGLAGYQETQYFGPGTRLLVL.

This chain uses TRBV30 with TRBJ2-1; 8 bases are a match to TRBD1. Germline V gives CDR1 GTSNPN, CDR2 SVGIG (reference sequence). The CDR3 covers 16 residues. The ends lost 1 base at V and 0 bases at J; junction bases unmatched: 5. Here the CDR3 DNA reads TGTGCCTGGAGTGGGGGACAGGAACACTCCTACAATGAGCAGTTCTTC. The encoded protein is CAWSGGQEHSYNEQFF.

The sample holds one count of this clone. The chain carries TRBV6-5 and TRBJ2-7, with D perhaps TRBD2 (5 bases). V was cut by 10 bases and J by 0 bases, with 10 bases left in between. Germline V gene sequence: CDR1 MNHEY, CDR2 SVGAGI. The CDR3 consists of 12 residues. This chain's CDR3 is CATGRSSYEQYF. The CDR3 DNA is TGTGCCACGGGGAGAAGCTCCTACGAGCAGTACTTC.

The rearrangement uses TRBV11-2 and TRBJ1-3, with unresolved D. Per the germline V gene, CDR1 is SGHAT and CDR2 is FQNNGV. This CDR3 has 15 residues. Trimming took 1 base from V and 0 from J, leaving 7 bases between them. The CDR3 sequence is CASSLVRDSGNTIYF. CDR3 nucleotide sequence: TGTGCCAGCAGCTTAGTTCGTGACTCTGGAAACACCATATATTTT.

The CDR3 sequence is CASSQEPSVTNYGYTF. DNA for the CDR3: TGCGCCAGCAGCCAAGAACCCAGTGTTACTAACTATGGCTACACCTTC. V and J are TRBV4-1 and TRBJ1-2; D gene ambiguous. This CDR3 has 16 amino acids. The V end was cut by 0 bases, the J end by 0 bases, with 11 bases between. Germline V gene data show CDR1 as MGHRA and CDR2 as YSYEKL.

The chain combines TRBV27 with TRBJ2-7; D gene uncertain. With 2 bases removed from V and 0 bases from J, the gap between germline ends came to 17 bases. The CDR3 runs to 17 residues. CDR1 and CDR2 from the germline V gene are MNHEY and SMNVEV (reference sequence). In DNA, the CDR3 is TGTGCCAGCAGTTTAAGTACGCCTTACTATCCCTCCTACGAGCAGTACTTC. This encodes CASSLSTPYYPSYEQYF.

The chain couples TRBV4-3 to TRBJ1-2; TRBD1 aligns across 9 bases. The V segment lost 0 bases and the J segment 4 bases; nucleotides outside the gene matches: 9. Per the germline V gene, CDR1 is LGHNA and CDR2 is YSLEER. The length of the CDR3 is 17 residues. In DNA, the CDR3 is TGCGCCAGCAGCCAAGATACGGACAGGGGTATTTTCTATGGCTACACCTTC. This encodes CASSQDTDRGIFYGYTF.

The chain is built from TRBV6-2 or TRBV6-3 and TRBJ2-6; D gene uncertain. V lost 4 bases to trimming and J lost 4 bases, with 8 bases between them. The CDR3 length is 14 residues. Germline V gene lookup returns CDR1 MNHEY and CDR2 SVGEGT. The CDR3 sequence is CASSLGLGANVLTF. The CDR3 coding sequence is TGTGCCAGCAGTTTGGGCTTAGGGGCCAACGTCCTGACTTTC.

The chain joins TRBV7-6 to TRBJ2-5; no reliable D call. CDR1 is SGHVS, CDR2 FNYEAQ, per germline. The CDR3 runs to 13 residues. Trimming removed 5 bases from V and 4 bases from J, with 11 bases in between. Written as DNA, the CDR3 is TGTGCCAGCAGCGCAAATAGAAGAGAGACCCAGTACTTC. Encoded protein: CASSANRRETQYF.

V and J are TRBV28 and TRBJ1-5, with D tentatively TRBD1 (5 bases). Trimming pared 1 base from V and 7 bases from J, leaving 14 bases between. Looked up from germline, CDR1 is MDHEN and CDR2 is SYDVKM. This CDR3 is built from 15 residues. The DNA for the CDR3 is TGTGCCAGCAGTTTATCGGTCGGGACCGGGCAGCCCCAGCATTTT. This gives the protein CASSLSVGTGQPQHF. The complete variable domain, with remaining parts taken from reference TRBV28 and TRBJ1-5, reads DVKVTQSSRYLVKRTGEKVFLECVQDMDHENMFWYRQDPGLGLRLIYFSYDVKMKEKGDIPEGYSVSREKKERFSLILESASTNQTSMYLCASSLSVGTGQPQHFGDGTRLSIL.

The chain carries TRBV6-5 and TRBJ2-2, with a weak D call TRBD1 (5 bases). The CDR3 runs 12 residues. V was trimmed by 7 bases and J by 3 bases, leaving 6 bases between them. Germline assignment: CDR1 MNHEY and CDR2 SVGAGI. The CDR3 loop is CASTGYTGELFF. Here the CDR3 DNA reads TGTGCCAGCACAGGGTACACCGGGGAGCTGTTTTTT.

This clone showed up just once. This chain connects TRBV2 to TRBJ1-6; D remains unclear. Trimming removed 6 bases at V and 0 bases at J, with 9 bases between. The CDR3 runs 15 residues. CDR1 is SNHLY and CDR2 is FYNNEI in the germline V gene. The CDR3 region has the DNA TGTGCCAGCAGGCTACAGAGCTCCTATAATTCACCCCTCCACTTT. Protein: CASRLQSSYNSPLHF.